What follows is one T cell receptor (beta chain) and its context. Germline V gene lookup returns CDR1 SGDLS and CDR2 YYNGEE. V was clipped by 0 bases and J by 8 bases, with 9 bases between them. The CDR3 covers 13 residues. The sample is drawn from a study of blood T cell repertoires in COVID-19. Assay: immunoSEQ multiplex PCR; the TCRdb copy retains only in-frame clones and omits some. The sample lists around 260,000 clones, around 82% seen once, with 15% to 18% in the top ten. Patients at the Seattle site were enrolled during active infection and followed longitudinally. V and J are TRBV9 and TRBJ1-5; no firm D call. The TCR was taken from a person aged 70 to 85 with COVID-19, enrolled during active disease. The sample taken for sequencing was peripheral blood. CDR3 loop: CASSVATEEPQHF. CDR3 in DNA: TGTGCCAGCAGCGTAGCTACGGAGGAGCCCCAGCATTTT.